The 15 T cell receptor beta chains in this list originate from one sample, sequenced in a study of shared clonotypes between healthy human individuals. Sequenced by immunoSEQ multiplex PCR; TCRdb stores in-frame clones only, minus some. The repertoire holds 470,000 or so clones, with 70% to 85% as singletons. The sequenced sample consisted of PBMCs. All receptors derive from a woman aged 40 to 50 in good health. Some clones in this sample may be carry-over from other donors' samples.

The chain has TRBV10-2 and TRBJ2-3, with TRBD2 matching over 7 bases. CDR1 is WSHSY and CDR2 is SAAADI in the germline V gene. The CDR3 has 14 residues. V shed 8 bases and J 4 bases; nucleotides not matched to a gene: 9. CDR3 residues: CASRGMGLPDTQYF. CDR3 coding DNA: TGCGCCAGCCGGGGTATGGGACTACCAGATACGCAGTATTTT.

This clone was seen many times. The V and J genes are TRBV27 and TRBJ2-3; TRBD2 matches at 9 bases. V shed 2 bases and J 0 bases; nucleotides not matched to a gene: 3. This CDR3 comprises 16 residues. Germline-derived CDR1 and CDR2 are MNHEY and SMNVEV (reference sequence). CDR3 loop: CASSLGTSLSTDTQYF. The CDR3 nucleotides are TGTGCCAGCAGTTTAGGGACTAGCCTTAGCACAGATACGCAGTATTTT.

This chain joins TRBV7-9 and TRBJ1-3; D gene ambiguous. V was clipped by 4 bases and J by 2 bases, with 12 bases between them. Germline CDR1 and CDR2: SEHNR and FQNEAQ (reference sequence). The CDR3 consists of 15 residues. CDR3 nucleotides: TGTGCCAGCAGCTCCGGGGTCGGGACTGGAAACACCATATATTTT. Its protein is CASSSGVGTGNTIYF.

The CDR3 protein is CASSQGQSNEKLFF. The CDR3 DNA is TGCGCCAGCAGCCAAGGACAGAGTAATGAAAAACTGTTTTTT. The genes are TRBV4-1 and TRBJ1-4, with a possible D match to TRBD1 (5 bases). Germline assignment: CDR1 MGHRA and CDR2 YSYEKL. Trimming removed 1 base at V and 4 bases at J, with 7 bases between. The CDR3 is made up of 14 amino acids.

The rearrangement links TRBV5-1 to TRBJ2-2; TRBD2 matches 9 bases. Germline V gene sequence: CDR1 SGHRS, CDR2 YFSETQ. The CDR3 consists of 16 residues. J gave up 6 bases and V 4 bases, and 10 bases lay outside the gene matches. The CDR3 nucleotides are TGCGCCAGCAGCCTCGGACTAGCGAGTCCCCCCGGGGAGCTGTTTTTT. It translates to CASSLGLASPPGELFF.

V is TRBV15 and J is TRBJ2-5; 9 positions match TRBD2. Germline V CDR1 and CDR2: LNHNV, YYDKDF (reference sequence). The CDR3 loop spans 17 amino acids. The V gene end was trimmed by 1 base and the J gene end by 2 bases; junction bases not matched to a gene: 8. CDR3 in amino acids: CATSRVGSGRLQETQYF. The CDR3 nucleotides are TGTGCCACCAGCAGAGTGGGTAGCGGGAGACTTCAAGAGACCCAGTACTTC.

The chain carries TRBV4-3 and TRBJ2-1; D tentatively reads TRBD1 or TRBD2 (6 bases each). In germline, CDR1 is LGHNA, CDR2 YSLEER. Trimming cost V 2 bases and J 5 bases, with 22 bases left between them. CDR3 length: 18 amino acids. CDR3 bases: TGCGCCAGCAGCCAAAAGGGGGTAGCGGATACCTATAACAATGAGCAGTTCTTC. Residues: CASSQKGVADTYNNEQFF.

The rearrangement joins TRBV4-1 to TRBJ2-3; 8 bases fit TRBD2. Trimming took 5 bases from V and 0 from J; bases not matched to a gene: 10. There are 17 residues in the CDR3. Germline loops: CDR1 MGHRA, CDR2 YSYEKL. In DNA form, the CDR3 reads TGCGCCAGCAGCACATGGAGACGGGAGGGCAGCACAGATACGCAGTATTTT. Encoded protein: CASSTWRREGSTDTQYF.

Comments on this clone: With only one base between it and a far larger clone, this is likely a read error. The same CDR3 can be traced to other DNA sequences in this sample. J is TRBJ2-7 and V is TRBV25-1, with TRBD1 as a possible D gene (6 bases). The CDR3 contains 16 residues. V shed 3 bases and J shed 0 bases, with 15 bases lying between them. Per the germline V gene, CDR1 is MGHDK and CDR2 is SYGVNS. CDR3 loop: CASSDSFDRSSYEQYF. The CDR3 region has the DNA TGTGCCAGCAGTGACTCATTCGACAGGAGCTCCTACGAGCAGTACTTC.

The chain recombines TRBV30 with TRBJ2-5; the D is unclear. The CDR3 runs 14 residues. Germline-derived CDR1 and CDR2 are GTSNPN and SVGIG (reference sequence). Between the trimmed V and J ends, which lost 4 bases and 4 bases, there was a span of 16 bases. CDR3 DNA: TGTGCCTGGACCCTTCTTGGGCTACGAGAGACCCAGTACTTC. This translates into CAWTLLGLRETQYF. The full variable domain, rest sourced from reference TRBV30 and TRBJ2-5, is SQTIHQWPATLVQPVGSPLSLECTVEGTSNPNLYWYRQAAGRGLQLLFYSVGIGQISSEVPQNLSASRPQDRQFILSSKKLLLSDSGFYLCAWTLLGLRETQYFGPGTRLLVL.

V usage is TRBV29-1 and J usage is TRBJ2-5; D gene uncertain. The germline V gene has CDR1 SQVTM and CDR2 ANQGSEA. The V end was cut by 1 base, the J end by 5 bases, with 11 bases between. The CDR3 has 13 residues. The CDR3 spells CSVEVPPWETQYF. The CDR3 DNA follows: TGCAGCGTTGAAGTACCCCCCTGGGAGACCCAGTACTTC.

This clone was counted once. The chain joins TRBV6-6 to TRBJ2-7; D might be TRBD1 or TRBD2, each matching 6 bases. Trimming stripped 9 bases from V and 0 bases from J, with 18 bases between. The CDR3 consists of 15 residues. Germline V gene data show CDR1 as MNHNY and CDR2 as SVGAGI (reference sequence). As DNA, the CDR3 is TGTGCCAGTCTCCTCTCCGGGGGCAACTCCTACGAGCAGTACTTC. Its protein product is CASLLSGGNSYEQYF.

V and J are TRBV18 and TRBJ2-5; D ambiguous. This CDR3 has 14 residues. Germline V gene sequence: CDR1 KGHSH, CDR2 LQKENI. V was cut by 2 bases and J by 3 bases, with 10 bases left in between. The DNA of the CDR3 is TGTGCCAGCTCACCATTCGGAGAGAAAGAGACCCAGTACTTC. It yields the protein CASSPFGEKETQYF.

V usage is TRBV9 and J usage is TRBJ2-1; 9 bases are shared with TRBD2. The CDR3 extends over 16 amino acids. From germline, CDR1 is SGDLS and CDR2 YYNGEE. The trim removed 4 bases at V and 6 bases at J, leaving 11 bases unmatched. This chain's CDR3 is CASSSIAGETSNEQFF. The CDR3 DNA is TGTGCCAGCAGCTCCATAGCGGGAGAAACGTCCAATGAGCAGTTCTTC.

This chain uses TRBV21-1 with TRBJ2-2; TRBD1, the table's D call, was not compared with the DNA. TRBV21-1 is noted as a pseudogene. CDR3 size: 17 residues. Written as DNA, the CDR3 is TGTGCCAGCAGCCAAAAGGGGTCGACAGGCTGTACCGGGGAGCTGTTTTTT. It codes for CASSQKGSTGCTGELFF.